Below, one T cell receptor beta chain is given with its context. This entry belongs to a study of blood T cell repertoires in COVID-19. Study as a whole: T cells, B-cell-depleted T cells, or PBMCs supplied cDNA or gDNA.

Profiling relied on immunoSEQ multiplex PCR, and the TCRdb table lists in-frame clones only, not all of them. The table includes more than 250,000 clones, approximately 87% detected once. The junction had 8 bases not matched to a gene; V was cut back by 5 bases and J by 4 bases. In germline, CDR1 is SGHTA, CDR2 FQGTGA. This CDR3 comprises 15 residues. Recruitment covered over 20 US areas and drew participants whose ages spanned about 18 to 100 years. Donors were grouped by their self-reported clinical history. Symptom resolution, clearance, or two negative PCRs marked the recovered donors of Cohort 3.

Source material: PBMCs or T cells enriched from blood (not recorded which). This TCR came from a woman younger than 45 who had recovered from COVID-19. V usage is TRBV7-3 and J usage is TRBJ1-1; 9 positions agree with TRBD1. CDR3 loop: CASSLQGAAGTEAFF. CDR3 nucleotide sequence: TGTGCCAGCAGCCTACAGGGGGCAGCCGGCACTGAAGCTTTCTTT.